Detailed here is one T cell receptor (beta chain). The target of this receptor is not known. Qualities for individual bases were not recorded, and no much larger clone is one base off. At the junction V is shortened by 8 bases and J by 4 bases, with 11 bases in between. The CDR3 spans 13 residues, from the cysteine through the phenylalanine. The entry retains the CDR3 DNA only, 39 bases that are in frame from base 1. Reading the germline V gene (reference sequence) gives CDR1 MNHEY and CDR2 SMNVEV. To be included, a participant needed at least one PBMC sample from before ART initiation plus at least two post-ART samples. All participants with HIV were treated in the United States of America. Cryopreserved samples of about 0.95-11 million PBMC were thawed and washed before DNA extraction. At the time of the earliest PBMC sample, participants with HIV were aged between roughly 20 and 54 years. PBMC samples were contributed by each participant from 1-4 timepoints before ART initiation and 2-8 timepoints after ART initiation, with a median of 7 samples. For every participant, serial HIV viral load, CD4+ T-cell count, ART history and demographic data were obtained. Genomic DNA was extracted from unsorted PBMC with a Qiagen kit on a QIAcube, processed in batches of 12 samples.

The immunoSEQ hsTCRB v3.0 assay was used at survey level resolution to sequence the TRB variable region. The target sequencing depth for TRB was about 40,000-55,000 T-cell genomes per sample. An Illumina MiSeq with a v3 150-cycle kit was used to sequence the pooled TRB libraries. As for how the authors treated the data: Repertoire analysis ran in R within a reproducible Nextflow workflow covering QC, data transformation and analysis. LymphoSeq2, an R package for exploring AIRR-Seq data, was used to implement custom analyses. A few samples that produced fewer than 5000 total TRB sequences were removed, so approximately 190 HIV repertoires were analyzed. Among the roughly 200 retained HIV repertoires, approximately 61 were collected before ART initiation and roughly 130 after ART initiation. Each repertoire was downsampled to 5000 TRB nucleotide sequences, and summary statistics were averaged across 100 downsampling iterations. Only TRB sequences with CDR3 regions of at least seven amino acids were retained for analysis. Diversity was assessed using a clonality score derived from Shannon entropy and using the Gini coefficient. In repertoire networks, the top 5000 CDR3 amino acid sequences were linked whenever an edit distance of one separated two sequences. For TRB CDR3 amino acid sequences, antigen specificity groups and MHC restriction were predicted with GLIPH2. To flag known CMV, EBV, HIV or tissue antigen associations, CDR3 amino acid sequences were matched against VDJdb and McPAS-TCR. Pre-ART, post-ART and control groups were compared with Wilcoxon signed-rank tests and Holm-Bonferroni correction. Here the immuneACCESS table is served through TCRdb, limited to in-frame sequences with V and J called. Missing clones are a known gap in these copies; in checked studies unresolved V genes cover under half, and the rest lacks a known reason. That table supplies the V and J calls and clone size; D and trimming were determined from the DNA. Counted in this sample were 14,000 or so clones; 75% to 85% of them appeared once. The top ten hold roughly 19% of the sample.

This sample was taken from a study of long-term antiretroviral therapy in people with HIV (dated by TCRdb to 2022 to 2024). About the study as a whole: Collection of the earliest samples took place about a decade ahead of the 2015 WHO recommendation for immediate ART, at a time when ART was typically delayed until CD4 counts fell. Whether ART initiation and durable HIV suppression were associated with changes in peripheral blood TRB repertoire composition and diversity was tested in a retrospective serial study. A total of roughly 200 cryopreserved PBMC samples came from approximately 30 adults with confirmed HIV infection and were collected serially over a mean of roughly 6 years (range 1-12). Of the roughly 30 participants with HIV, about a dozen were female. No cross-contamination during QIAcube processing was shown when test extractions of a monoclonal T-cell line were performed alongside fewer than 40 polyclonal samples.

Broader findings and caveats from the paper: The samples were dated from about 2004 to 2017, and the ART regimens that were used may be less effective than current ART regimens. Owing to limited PBMC availability, only the TCR beta chain was sequenced, without alpha chain pairing. Narrower CDR3 length ranges were observed in HIV repertoires than in controls, and an antigen-experienced repertoire with only a slight naive shift after ART was suggested by the network structure. Inferences about post-ART repertoire changes were limited because no data were available on ART adherence, viral resistance or therapy changes. Because pre-ART samples had limited cell numbers, profiling was done on unsorted PBMC rather than on sorted CD4+ and CD8+ T cells. Starting ART was linked to a significant rise in TRB diversity, yet even with long-term ART the diversity remained significantly lower than in transplant donor controls. The repertoire was dominated across all time points by expanded TRB clones identified before ART initiation, although this dominance was seen to fluctuate and to decrease in many PLHIV after ART.

This sequence originates from a man in his forties or fifties with HIV. Sequencing used unsorted PBMCs, obtained 1.3 years before starting antiretroviral therapy. The chain links TRBV27 with TRBJ2-2, with the D assignment possibly TRBD1 or TRBD2, given 5 matching bases for each. The DNA reads TGTGCCAGCGGACGTGGGGGCACCGGGGAGCTGTTTTTT. This translates into CASGRGGTGELFF.